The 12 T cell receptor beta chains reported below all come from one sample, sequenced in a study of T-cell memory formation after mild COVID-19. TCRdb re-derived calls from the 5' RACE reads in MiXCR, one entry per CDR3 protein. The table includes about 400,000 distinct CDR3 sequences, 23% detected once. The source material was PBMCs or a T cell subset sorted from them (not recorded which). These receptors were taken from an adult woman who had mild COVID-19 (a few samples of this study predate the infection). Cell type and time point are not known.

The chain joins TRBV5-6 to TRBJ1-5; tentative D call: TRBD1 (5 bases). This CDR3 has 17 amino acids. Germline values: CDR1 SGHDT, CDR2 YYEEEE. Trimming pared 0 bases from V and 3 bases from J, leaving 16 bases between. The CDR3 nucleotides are TGTGCCAGCAGCTTGGGTCGCTCAGGGAGGCCCAATCAGCCCCAGCATTTT. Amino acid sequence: CASSLGRSGRPNQPQHF.

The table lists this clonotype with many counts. The CDR3 protein is CASSSVFAGGDTQYF. CDR3 nucleotide sequence: TGTGCCAGCAGCTCGGTCTTCGCGGGCGGGGATACGCAGTATTTT. The chain has TRBV11-2 and TRBJ2-3, with D perhaps TRBD2 (5 bases). Trimming cost V 4 bases and J 6 bases, with 17 bases left between them. CDR1 and CDR2 (germline): SGHAT, FQNNGV. The CDR3 is made up of 15 amino acids. Full variable domain (outside the CDR3, taken from reference TRBV11-2 and TRBJ2-3): EAGVAQSPRYKIIEKRQSVAFWCNPISGHATLYWYQQILGQGPKLLIQFQNNGVVDDSQLPKDRFSAERLKGVDSTLKIQPAKLEDSAVYLCASSSVFAGGDTQYFGPGTRLTVL.

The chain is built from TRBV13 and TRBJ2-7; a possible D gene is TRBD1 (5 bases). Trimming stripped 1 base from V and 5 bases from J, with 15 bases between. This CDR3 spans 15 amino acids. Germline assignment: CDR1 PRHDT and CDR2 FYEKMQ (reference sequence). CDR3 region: CASSLDRGMSHEQYF. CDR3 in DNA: TGTGCCAGCAGCTTAGATAGGGGTATGTCCCACGAGCAGTACTTC.

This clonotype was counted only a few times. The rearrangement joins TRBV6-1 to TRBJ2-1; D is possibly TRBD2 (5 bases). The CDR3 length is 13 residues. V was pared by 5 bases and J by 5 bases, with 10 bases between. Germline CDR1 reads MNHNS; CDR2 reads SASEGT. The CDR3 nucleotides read TGTGCCAGCAGTCCTAACGGGAACAATGAGCAGTTCTTC. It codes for CASSPNGNNEQFF.

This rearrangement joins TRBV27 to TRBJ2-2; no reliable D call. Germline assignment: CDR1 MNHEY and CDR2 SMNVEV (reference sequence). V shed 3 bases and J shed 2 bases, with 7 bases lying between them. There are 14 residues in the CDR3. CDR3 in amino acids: CASSFTLNTGELFF. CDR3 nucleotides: TGTGCCAGCAGTTTTACTCTAAACACCGGGGAGCTGTTTTTT.

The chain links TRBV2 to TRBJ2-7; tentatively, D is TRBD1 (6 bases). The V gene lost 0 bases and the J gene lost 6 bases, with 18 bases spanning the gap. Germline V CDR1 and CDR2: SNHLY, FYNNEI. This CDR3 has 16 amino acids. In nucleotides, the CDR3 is TGTGCCAGCAGTGAAGCCCGTTGGGACAAGAGGGGCGAGCAGTACTTC. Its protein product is CASSEARWDKRGEQYF.

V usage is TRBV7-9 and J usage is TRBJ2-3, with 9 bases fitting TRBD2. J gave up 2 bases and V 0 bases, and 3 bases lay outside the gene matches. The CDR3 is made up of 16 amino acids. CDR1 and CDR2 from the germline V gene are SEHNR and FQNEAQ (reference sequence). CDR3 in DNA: TGTGCCAGCAGCTTAGCCCTAGCGGGACCCACAGATACGCAGTATTTT. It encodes CASSLALAGPTDTQYF.

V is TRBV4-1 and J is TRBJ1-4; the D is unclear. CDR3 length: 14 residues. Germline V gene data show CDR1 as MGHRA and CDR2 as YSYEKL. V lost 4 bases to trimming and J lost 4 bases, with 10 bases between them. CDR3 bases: TGCGCCAGCAGCCTTGGTCTGAATAATGAAAAACTGTTTTTT. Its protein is CASSLGLNNEKLFF.

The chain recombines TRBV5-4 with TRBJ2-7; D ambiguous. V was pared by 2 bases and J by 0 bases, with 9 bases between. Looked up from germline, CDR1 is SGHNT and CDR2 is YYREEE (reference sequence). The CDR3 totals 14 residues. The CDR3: CASSLQQRSYEQYF. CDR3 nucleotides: TGTGCCAGCAGCTTACAGCAACGCTCCTACGAGCAGTACTTC.

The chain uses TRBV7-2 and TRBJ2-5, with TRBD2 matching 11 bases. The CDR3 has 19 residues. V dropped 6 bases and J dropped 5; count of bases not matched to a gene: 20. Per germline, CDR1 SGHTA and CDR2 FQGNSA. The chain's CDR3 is CASRSRGHGSGRALETQYF. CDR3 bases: TGTGCCAGCAGATCAAGGGGCCATGGTAGCGGGAGGGCCTTGGAGACCCAGTACTTC.

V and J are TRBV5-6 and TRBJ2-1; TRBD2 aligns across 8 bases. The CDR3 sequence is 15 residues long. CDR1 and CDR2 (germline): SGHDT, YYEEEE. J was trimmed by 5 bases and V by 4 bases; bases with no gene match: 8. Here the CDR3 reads CASSGELAEHNEQFF. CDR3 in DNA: TGTGCCAGCAGCGGGGAACTAGCGGAGCACAATGAGCAGTTCTTC.

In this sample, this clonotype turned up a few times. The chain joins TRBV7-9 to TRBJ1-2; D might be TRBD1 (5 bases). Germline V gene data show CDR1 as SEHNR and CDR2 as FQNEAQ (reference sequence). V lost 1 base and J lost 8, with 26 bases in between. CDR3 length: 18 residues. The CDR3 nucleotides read TGTGCCAGCAGCTTAGAGCGGGGGTTGGGAGGAAGTACCTTCGGCTACACCTTC. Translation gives CASSLERGLGGSTFGYTF.